What follows are 16 T cell receptor beta chains derived from one specimen sequenced in a study of blood T cell repertoires in COVID-19. TCRdb's copy holds only in-frame clones and misses some; the assay was immunoSEQ multiplex PCR. Of fewer than 300,000 clones listed, approximately 80% were seen once; the top ten hold approximately 9%. The sequencing sample was made of peripheral blood. These TCRs come from a human donor in a cohort sampled during active COVID-19.

The chain joins TRBV28 to TRBJ2-3; the D gene is possibly TRBD2 (6 bases). This CDR3 comprises 17 residues. Deletions cut 2 bases from V and 1 base from J, with 16 bases between. CDR1 MDHEN and CDR2 SYDVKM come from the germline V gene. The CDR3 DNA reads as TGTGCCAGCAGTTTACGGCGGGGTACGTGGGGCACAGATACGCAGTATTTT. Translating it yields CASSLRRGTWGTDTQYF.

The chain joins TRBV5-1 to TRBJ1-6; D not certain. CDR3 length: 14 amino acids. Deletions cut 3 bases from V and 5 bases from J, with 9 bases between. Per germline, CDR1 SGHRS and CDR2 YFSETQ. In nucleotides, the CDR3 is TGCGCCAGCAGCTACGGAGGGAATAATTCACCCCTCCACTTT. Residues: CASSYGGNNSPLHF. Combining the CDR3 with reference TRBV5-1 and TRBJ1-6 gives the whole variable domain KAGVTQTPRYLIKTRGQQVTLSCSPISGHRSVSWYQQTPGQGLQFLFEYFSETQRNKGNFPGRFSGRQFSNSRSEMNVSTLELGDSALYLCASSYGGNNSPLHFGNGTRLTVT.

V and J are TRBV5-4 and TRBJ2-7; 10 bases fit TRBD1. With 0 bases clipped from V and 2 bases from J, the junction kept 2 bases outside the gene matches. CDR3 length equals 15 residues. CDR1 is SGHNT and CDR2 is YYREEE in the germline V gene (reference sequence). In DNA, the CDR3 is TGTGCCAGCAGCTTGGGGGGGACAGGGGCCTACGAGCAGTACTTC. It encodes CASSLGGTGAYEQYF.

J is TRBJ2-2 and V is TRBV2; TRBD2 matches 10 bases. The CDR3 runs 16 residues. CDR1 is SNHLY and CDR2 is FYNNEI in the germline V gene. After removal of 3 bases from V and 4 bases from J, the junction contained 5 bases not matched to a gene. CDR3 loop: CASSDLGLASTGELFF. In DNA form, the CDR3 reads TGTGCCAGCAGTGATCTGGGACTAGCGAGCACCGGGGAGCTGTTTTTT. The entire variable domain, with the rest obtained from reference TRBV2 and TRBJ2-2, is as follows: EPEVTQTPSHQVTQMGQEVILRCVPISNHLYFYWYRQILGQKVEFLVSFYNNEISEKSEIFDDQFSVERPDGSNFTLKIRSTKLEDSAMYFCASSDLGLASTGELFFGEGSRLTVL.

The chain employs TRBV28 and TRBJ2-7; 7 positions agree with TRBD1. Per the germline V gene, CDR1 is MDHEN and CDR2 is SYDVKM. The CDR3 spans 15 residues. V dropped 8 bases and J dropped 1; count of bases not matched to a gene: 11. The CDR3 DNA reads TGTGCCAGCTTGCCCTCGCAGGGGGTATCCTACGAGCAGTACTTC. Translation gives CASLPSQGVSYEQYF.

This clone was counted only a few times. The rearrangement uses TRBV19 and TRBJ2-7; 7 bases are shared with TRBD1. The CDR3 contains 15 residues. Germline V gene lookup returns CDR1 LNHDA and CDR2 SQIVND (reference sequence). Trimming at V came to 8 bases and at J to 2 bases, leaving 12 bases not matched to a gene. CDR3 coding DNA: TGTGCCAGTCAATTTTCCGGGACAGCTACCTACGAGCAGTACTTC. Translation gives CASQFSGTATYEQYF.

V gene TRBV4-1 combines with J gene TRBJ2-1, with 7 bases that match TRBD2. The J segment lost 9 bases and the V segment lost 3 bases, leaving 5 bases of the junction unmatched. Germline V gives CDR1 MGHRA, CDR2 YSYEKL. This CDR3 region has 13 residues. The CDR3 DNA reads TGCGCCAGCAGCCAGGGGACTACAGGTGAGCAGTTCTTC. It specifies CASSQGTTGEQFF.

This chain links TRBV7-2 with TRBJ2-3; 11 nucleotides line up with TRBD2. This CDR3 contains 17 residues. J lost 6 bases, V lost 5 bases, and 13 bases had no gene match. CDR1 and CDR2 from the germline V gene are SGHTA and FQGNSA. Written as DNA, the CDR3 is TGTGCCAGCAGCCCTACGGGGATAGCGGGGGGGCAGGATACGCAGTATTTT. As protein: CASSPTGIAGGQDTQYF. The whole variable domain, filled in from reference TRBV7-2 and TRBJ2-3, reads GAGVSQSPSNKVTEKGKDVELRCDPISGHTALYWYRQSLGQGLEFLIYFQGNSAPDKSGLPSDRFSAERTGGSVSTLTIQRTQQEDSAVYLCASSPTGIAGGQDTQYFGPGTRLTVL.

The chain joins TRBV14 to TRBJ1-2; unclear D gene. The CDR3 consists of 13 residues. V lost 2 bases and J 1 base, leaving 5 bases between the germline ends. The V gene's germline CDR1 is SGHDN and CDR2 FVKESK. In DNA, the CDR3 is TGTGCCAGCAGCCAACGGGGTAACTATGGCTACACCTTC. Translated: CASSQRGNYGYTF.

J is TRBJ1-1 and V is TRBV5-1; D uncertain. The CDR3 runs to 14 residues. Germline CDR1 is SGHRS and CDR2 is YFSETQ. The V and J ends lost 1 base and 0 bases respectively, with 7 bases between them. The CDR3: CASSLSPVNTEAFF. The CDR3 coding sequence is TGCGCCAGCAGCTTGTCTCCTGTGAACACTGAAGCTTTCTTT.

This clone was seen a few times. The rearrangement joins TRBV7-2 to TRBJ2-2, with D perhaps TRBD2 (6 bases). V gave up 4 bases and J gave up 1 base, with 16 bases separating them. In germline, CDR1 is SGHTA, CDR2 FQGNSA. This CDR3 has 17 amino acids. The CDR3 nucleotides are TGTGCCAGCAGCTCACTACCGGGGGTAGGGAACACCGGGGAGCTGTTTTTT. Translated, it gives CASSSLPGVGNTGELFF.

This clone was seen only a few times. CDR3 DNA: TGTGCCGGAAAAACTTCGGCAGGGGGCGATGGCTACACCTTC. Residues: CAGKTSAGGDGYTF. V and J are TRBV2 and TRBJ1-2; 8 bases fit TRBD1. CDR3 size: 14 residues. The ends lost 11 bases at V and 6 bases at J; junction bases unmatched: 14. Germline-derived CDR1 and CDR2 are SNHLY and FYNNEI.

The chain has TRBV12-5 and TRBJ2-5, with TRBD2 as a possible D gene (6 bases). Germline V gene lookup returns CDR1 LGHNT and CDR2 FRNRAP. The CDR3 has 15 residues. V lost 9 bases to trimming and J lost 3 bases, with 20 bases between them. The CDR3 spells CASAQTLPGEETQYF. The CDR3 bases are TGTGCTAGCGCCCAAACACTGCCGGGGGAAGAGACCCAGTACTTC.

The J gene is TRBJ2-5, the V gene TRBV7-9; 9 bases agree with TRBD2. This CDR3 is 16 amino acids long. Germline CDR1 SEHNR, CDR2 FQNEAQ (reference sequence). V was clipped by 1 base and J by 1 base; unmatched bases: 4. Here the CDR3 DNA reads TGTGCCAGCAGCTTAGATGGCGGGAGGGTCCAAGAGACCCAGTACTTC. Translation: CASSLDGGRVQETQYF. The full variable domain, its missing parts supplied by reference TRBV7-9 and TRBJ2-5, is DTGVSQNPRHKITKRGQNVTFRCDPISEHNRLYWYRQTLGQGPEFLTYFQNEAQLEKSRLLSDRFSAERPKGSFSTLEIQRTEQGDSAMYLCASSLDGGRVQETQYFGPGTRLLVL.

This clone was observed a few times. The chain joins TRBV5-1 to TRBJ1-6; 11 nucleotides align to TRBD1. Germline V gene lookup returns CDR1 SGHRS and CDR2 YFSETQ. The CDR3 has 17 residues. V trimming: 0 bases; J trimming: 3 bases; junction bases outside the gene matches: 2. The CDR3 DNA reads TGCGCCAGCAGCTTGGCCGGGACAGGGGGCTATAATTCACCCCTCCACTTT. It yields the protein CASSLAGTGGYNSPLHF.

V is TRBV5-6 and J is TRBJ2-6; perhaps TRBD1 as D (6 bases). Trimming removed 2 bases from V and 0 bases from J, with 18 bases in between. Germline loops: CDR1 SGHDT, CDR2 YYEEEE. The CDR3 totals 19 residues. The CDR3 region has the DNA TGTGCCAGCAGCTTTGCAGGGGCCACTAGGGCCTCTGGGGCCAACGTCCTGACTTTC. Protein sequence: CASSFAGATRASGANVLTF.